This T cell receptor (beta chain) was retrieved from a study of Ad26.COV2.S vaccination and SARS-CoV-2 variants. Regarding the study as a whole: Vaccinees displayed broader spike-specific TCR repertoires than placebo recipients. Reportedly, after vaccination the spike-specific CD8+ and CD4+ T cell responses displayed substantial breadth. The TCR breadth and depth analyses may have produced an underestimate of total T cell responses. Whether participants received vaccine or placebo, their non-spike TCR breadth was similar.

Deletions cut 4 bases from V and 1 base from J, with 13 bases between. This CDR3 spans 15 amino acids. CDR1 MNHEY and CDR2 SVGAGI come from the germline V gene. For this clone: Its cognate antigen is unknown.

Measured with immunoSEQ multiplex PCR; TCRdb has only the in-frame clones, and not every one. The repertoire holds 100,000 or so clones, with 60% to 85% as singletons. Specimen: peripheral blood, collected after recovery from COVID-19. The chain recombines TRBV6-5 with TRBJ2-5, with D possibly being TRBD1 (6 bases). This clonotype originated in a human donor who had recovered from COVID-19. As DNA, the CDR3 is TGTGCCAGCAGTTTCCGGGGACATCTCCAAGAGACCCAGTACTTC. This encodes CASSFRGHLQETQYF.